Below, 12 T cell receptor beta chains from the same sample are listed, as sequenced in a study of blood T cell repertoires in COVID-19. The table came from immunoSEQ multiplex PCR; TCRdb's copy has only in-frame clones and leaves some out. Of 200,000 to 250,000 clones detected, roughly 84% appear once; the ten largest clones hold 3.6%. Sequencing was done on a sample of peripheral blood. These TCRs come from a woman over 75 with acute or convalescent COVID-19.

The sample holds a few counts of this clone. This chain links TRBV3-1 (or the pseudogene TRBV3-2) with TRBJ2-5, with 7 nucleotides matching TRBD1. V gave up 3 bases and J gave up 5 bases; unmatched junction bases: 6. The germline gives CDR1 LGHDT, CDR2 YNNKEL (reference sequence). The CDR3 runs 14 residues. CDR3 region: CASSHNRGGETQYF. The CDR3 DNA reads TGTGCCAGCAGCCACAACAGGGGTGGGGAGACCCAGTACTTC.

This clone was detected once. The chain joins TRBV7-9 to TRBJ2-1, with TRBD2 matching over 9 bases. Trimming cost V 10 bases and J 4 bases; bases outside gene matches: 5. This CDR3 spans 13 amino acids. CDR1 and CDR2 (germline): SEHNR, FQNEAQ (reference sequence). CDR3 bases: TGTGCCACGTCTAGCGGGATTTACAATGAGCAGTTCTTC. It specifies CATSSGIYNEQFF.

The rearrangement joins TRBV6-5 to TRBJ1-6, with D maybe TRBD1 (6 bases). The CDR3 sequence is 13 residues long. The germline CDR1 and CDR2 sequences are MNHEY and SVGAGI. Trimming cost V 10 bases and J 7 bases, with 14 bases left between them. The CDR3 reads CATHRDINSPLHF. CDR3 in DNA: TGTGCCACCCACCGGGACATAAATTCACCCCTCCACTTT.

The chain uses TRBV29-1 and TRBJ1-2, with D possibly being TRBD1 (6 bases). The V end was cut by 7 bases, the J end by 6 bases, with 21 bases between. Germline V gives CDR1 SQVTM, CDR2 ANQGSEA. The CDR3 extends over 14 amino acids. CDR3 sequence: CSGMYLVGADGYTF. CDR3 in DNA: TGCAGCGGAATGTATTTGGTGGGGGCGGATGGCTACACCTTC.

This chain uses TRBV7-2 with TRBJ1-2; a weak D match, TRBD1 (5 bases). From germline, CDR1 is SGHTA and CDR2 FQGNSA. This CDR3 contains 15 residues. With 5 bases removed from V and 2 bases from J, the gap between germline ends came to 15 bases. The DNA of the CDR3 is TGTGCCAGCAGCCCGCGGGGGGGGTCAAACTATGGCTACACCTTC. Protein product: CASSPRGGSNYGYTF.

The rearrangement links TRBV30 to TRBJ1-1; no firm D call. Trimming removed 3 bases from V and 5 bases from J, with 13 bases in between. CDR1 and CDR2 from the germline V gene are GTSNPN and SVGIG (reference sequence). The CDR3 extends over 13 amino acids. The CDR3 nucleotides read TGTGCCTGGAGAATCAGAGGTTGGACTGAAGCTTTCTTT. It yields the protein CAWRIRGWTEAFF.

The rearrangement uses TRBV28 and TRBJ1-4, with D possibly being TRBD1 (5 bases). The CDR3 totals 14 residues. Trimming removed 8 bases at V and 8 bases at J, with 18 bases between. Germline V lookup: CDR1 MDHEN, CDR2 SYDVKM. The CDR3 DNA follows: TGTGCCAGCGGACCCCAGGGAAAGGGAGAAAAACTGTTTTTT. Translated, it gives CASGPQGKGEKLFF. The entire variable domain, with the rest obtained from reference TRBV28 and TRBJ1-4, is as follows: DVKVTQSSRYLVKRTGEKVFLECVQDMDHENMFWYRQDPGLGLRLIYFSYDVKMKEKGDIPEGYSVSREKKERFSLILESASTNQTSMYLCASGPQGKGEKLFFGSGTQLSVL.

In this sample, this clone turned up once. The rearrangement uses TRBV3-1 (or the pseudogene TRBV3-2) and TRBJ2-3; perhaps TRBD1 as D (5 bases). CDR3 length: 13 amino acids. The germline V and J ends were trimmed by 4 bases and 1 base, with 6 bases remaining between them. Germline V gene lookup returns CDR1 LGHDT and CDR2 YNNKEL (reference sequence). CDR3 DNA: TGTGCCAGCAGCCGCAGGGGCACAGATACGCAGTATTTT. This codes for CASSRRGTDTQYF.

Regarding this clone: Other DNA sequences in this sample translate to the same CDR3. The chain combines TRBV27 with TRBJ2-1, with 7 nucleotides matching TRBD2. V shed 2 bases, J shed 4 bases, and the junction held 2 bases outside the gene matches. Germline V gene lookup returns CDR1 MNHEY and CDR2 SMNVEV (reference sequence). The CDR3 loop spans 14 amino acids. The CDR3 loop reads CASSLGGEYNEQFF. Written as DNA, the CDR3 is TGTGCCAGCAGTTTAGGGGGGGAATACAATGAGCAGTTCTTC.

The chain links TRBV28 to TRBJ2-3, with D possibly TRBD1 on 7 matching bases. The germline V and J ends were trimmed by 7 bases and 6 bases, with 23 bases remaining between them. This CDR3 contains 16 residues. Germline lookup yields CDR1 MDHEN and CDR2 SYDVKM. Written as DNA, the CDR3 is TGTGCCAGCACCCGGCCGACAGGGAAAGGAGGGGATACGCAGTATTTT. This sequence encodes CASTRPTGKGGDTQYF.

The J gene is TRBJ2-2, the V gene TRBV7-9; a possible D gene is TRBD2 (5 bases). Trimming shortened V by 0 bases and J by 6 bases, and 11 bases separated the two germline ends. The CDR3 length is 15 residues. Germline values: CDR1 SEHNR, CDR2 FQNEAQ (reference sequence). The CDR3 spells CASSLAGLTPGELFF. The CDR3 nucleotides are TGTGCCAGCAGCTTAGCTGGACTCACCCCCGGGGAGCTGTTTTTT.

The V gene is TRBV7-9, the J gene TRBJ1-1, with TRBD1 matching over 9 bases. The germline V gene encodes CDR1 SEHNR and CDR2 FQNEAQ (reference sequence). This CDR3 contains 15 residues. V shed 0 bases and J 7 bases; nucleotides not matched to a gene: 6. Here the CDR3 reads CASSLATGQGNEAFF. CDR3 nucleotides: TGTGCCAGCAGCTTAGCGACAGGACAGGGGAATGAAGCTTTCTTT. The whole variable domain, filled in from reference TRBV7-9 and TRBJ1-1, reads DTGVSQNPRHKITKRGQNVTFRCDPISEHNRLYWYRQTLGQGPEFLTYFQNEAQLEKSRLLSDRFSAERPKGSFSTLEIQRTEQGDSAMYLCASSLATGQGNEAFFGQGTRLTVV.